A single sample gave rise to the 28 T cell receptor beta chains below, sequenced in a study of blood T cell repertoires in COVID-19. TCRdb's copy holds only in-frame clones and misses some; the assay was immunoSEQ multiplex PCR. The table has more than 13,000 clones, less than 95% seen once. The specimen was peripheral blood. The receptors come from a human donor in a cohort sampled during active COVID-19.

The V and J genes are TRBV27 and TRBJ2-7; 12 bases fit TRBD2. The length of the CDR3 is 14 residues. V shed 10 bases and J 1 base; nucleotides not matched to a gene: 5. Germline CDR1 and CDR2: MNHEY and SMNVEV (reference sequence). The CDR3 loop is CANWTSGVSYEQYF. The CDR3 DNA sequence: TGTGCCAACTGGACTAGCGGGGTTTCCTACGAGCAGTACTTC.

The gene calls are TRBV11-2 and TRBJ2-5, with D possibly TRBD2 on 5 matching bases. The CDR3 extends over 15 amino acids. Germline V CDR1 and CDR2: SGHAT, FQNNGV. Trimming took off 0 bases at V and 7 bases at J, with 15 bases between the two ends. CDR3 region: CASSLDATGISTQYF. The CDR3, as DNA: TGTGCCAGCAGCTTAGACGCGACGGGGATATCGACCCAGTACTTC.

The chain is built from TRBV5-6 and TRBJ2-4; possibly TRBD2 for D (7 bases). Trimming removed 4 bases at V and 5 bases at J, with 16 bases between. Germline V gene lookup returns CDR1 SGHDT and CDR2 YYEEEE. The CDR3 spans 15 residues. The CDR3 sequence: CASSPWGGQENIQYF. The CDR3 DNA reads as TGTGCCAGCAGCCCCTGGGGGGGGCAGGAAAACATTCAGTACTTC.

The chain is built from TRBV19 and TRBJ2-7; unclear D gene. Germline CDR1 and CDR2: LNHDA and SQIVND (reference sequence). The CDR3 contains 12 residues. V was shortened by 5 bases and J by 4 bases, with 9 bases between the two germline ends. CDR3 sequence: CASSPRGYEQYF. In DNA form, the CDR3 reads TGTGCCAGTAGTCCCCGCGGATACGAGCAGTACTTC.

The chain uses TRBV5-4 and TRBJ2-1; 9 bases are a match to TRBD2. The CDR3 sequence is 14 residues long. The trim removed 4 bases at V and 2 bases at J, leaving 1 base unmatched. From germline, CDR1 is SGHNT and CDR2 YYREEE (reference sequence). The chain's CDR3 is CASSGGGAYNEQFF. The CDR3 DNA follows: TGTGCCAGCAGCGGCGGGGGGGCCTACAATGAGCAGTTCTTC.

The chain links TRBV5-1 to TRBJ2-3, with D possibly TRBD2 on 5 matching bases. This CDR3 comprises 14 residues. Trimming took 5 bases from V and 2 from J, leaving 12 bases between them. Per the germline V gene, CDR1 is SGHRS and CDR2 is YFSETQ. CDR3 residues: CASRLERLTDTQYF. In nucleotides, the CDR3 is TGCGCCAGCAGGTTAGAGCGGCTCACAGATACGCAGTATTTT.

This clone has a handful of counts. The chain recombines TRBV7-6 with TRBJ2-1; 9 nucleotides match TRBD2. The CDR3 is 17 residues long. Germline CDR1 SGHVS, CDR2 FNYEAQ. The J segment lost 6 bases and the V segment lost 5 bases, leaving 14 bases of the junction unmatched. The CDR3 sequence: CASSAALTRGRANEQFF. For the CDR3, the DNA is TGTGCCAGCAGCGCCGCCCTTACTCGCGGGAGGGCCAATGAGCAGTTCTTC.

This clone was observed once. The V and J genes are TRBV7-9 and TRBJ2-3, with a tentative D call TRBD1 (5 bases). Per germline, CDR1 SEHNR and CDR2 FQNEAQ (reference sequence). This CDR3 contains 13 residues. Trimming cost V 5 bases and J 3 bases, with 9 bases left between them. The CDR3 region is CASSPGSTDTQYF. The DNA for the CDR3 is TGTGCCAGCAGCCCAGGGTCGACAGATACGCAGTATTTT.

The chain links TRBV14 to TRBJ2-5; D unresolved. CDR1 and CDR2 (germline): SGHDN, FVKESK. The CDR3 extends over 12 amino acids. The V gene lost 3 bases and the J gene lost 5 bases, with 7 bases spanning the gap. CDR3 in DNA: TGTGCCAGCAGCCAGATCGGGGAGACCCAGTACTTC. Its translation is CASSQIGETQYF.

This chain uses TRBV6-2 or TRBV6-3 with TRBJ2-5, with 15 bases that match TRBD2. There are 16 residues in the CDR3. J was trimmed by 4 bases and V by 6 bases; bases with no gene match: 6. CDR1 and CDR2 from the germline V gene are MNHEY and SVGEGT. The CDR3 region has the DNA TGTGCCAGCAGCCGCGGACTAGCGGGGGGGAGAGAGACCCAGTACTTC. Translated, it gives CASSRGLAGGRETQYF.

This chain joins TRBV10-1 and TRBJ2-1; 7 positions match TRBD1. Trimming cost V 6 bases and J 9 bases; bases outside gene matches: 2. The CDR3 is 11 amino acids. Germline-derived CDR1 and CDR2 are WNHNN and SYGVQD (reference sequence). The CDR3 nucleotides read TGCGCCAGCAGGGCAGGGGGTGAGCAGTTCTTC. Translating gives CASRAGGEQFF.

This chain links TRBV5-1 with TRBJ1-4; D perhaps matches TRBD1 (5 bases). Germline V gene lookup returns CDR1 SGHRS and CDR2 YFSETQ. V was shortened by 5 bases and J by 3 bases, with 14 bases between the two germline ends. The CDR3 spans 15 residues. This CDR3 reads CASSQTGTSNEKLFF. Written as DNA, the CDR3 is TGCGCCAGCAGTCAAACCGGGACTTCTAATGAAAAACTGTTTTTT.

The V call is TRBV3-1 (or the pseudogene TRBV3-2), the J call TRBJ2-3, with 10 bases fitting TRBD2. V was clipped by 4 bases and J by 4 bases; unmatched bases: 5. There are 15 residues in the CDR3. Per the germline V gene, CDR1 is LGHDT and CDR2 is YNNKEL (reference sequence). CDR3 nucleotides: TGTGCCAGCAGCCTTCCTAGCGGGGGCCCAGATACGCAGTATTTT. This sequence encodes CASSLPSGGPDTQYF.

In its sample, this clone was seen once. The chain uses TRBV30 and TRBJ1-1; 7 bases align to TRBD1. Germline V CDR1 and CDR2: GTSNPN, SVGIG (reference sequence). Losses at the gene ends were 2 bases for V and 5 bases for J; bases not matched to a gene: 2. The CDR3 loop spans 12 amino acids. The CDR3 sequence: CAWSPGGTEAFF. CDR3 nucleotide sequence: TGTGCCTGGAGTCCAGGGGGGACTGAAGCTTTCTTT.

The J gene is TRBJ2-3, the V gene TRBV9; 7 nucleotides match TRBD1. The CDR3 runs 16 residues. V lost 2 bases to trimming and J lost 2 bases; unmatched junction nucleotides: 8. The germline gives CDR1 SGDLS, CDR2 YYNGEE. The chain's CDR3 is CASSVRRDSHTDTQYF. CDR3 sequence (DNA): TGTGCCAGCAGCGTCCGCCGGGACAGCCACACAGATACGCAGTATTTT.

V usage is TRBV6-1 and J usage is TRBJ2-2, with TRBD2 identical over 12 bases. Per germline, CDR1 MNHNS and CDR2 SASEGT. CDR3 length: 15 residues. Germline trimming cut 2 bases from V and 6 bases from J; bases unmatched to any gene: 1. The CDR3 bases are TGTGCCAGCAGTGAACTAGCGGGGGGGCCCGGGGAGCTGTTTTTT. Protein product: CASSELAGGPGELFF.

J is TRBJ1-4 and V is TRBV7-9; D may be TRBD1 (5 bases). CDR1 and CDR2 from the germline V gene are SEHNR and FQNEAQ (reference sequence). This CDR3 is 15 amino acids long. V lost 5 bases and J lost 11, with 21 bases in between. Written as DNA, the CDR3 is TGTGCCAGCAGCAATACAGGACATTCTGAAAAGAAACTGTTTTTT. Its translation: CASSNTGHSEKKLFF.

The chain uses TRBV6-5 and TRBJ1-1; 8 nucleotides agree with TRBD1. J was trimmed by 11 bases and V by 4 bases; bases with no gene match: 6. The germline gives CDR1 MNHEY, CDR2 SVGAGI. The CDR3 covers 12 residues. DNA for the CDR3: TGTGCCAGCAGTTCGCCGACAGGGGTTGCTTTCTTT. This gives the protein CASSSPTGVAFF.

Written as DNA, the CDR3 is TGTGCCAGCAGCTCACAAGGGACAGGGTCAAACAATGAGCAGTTCTTC. Translated, it gives CASSSQGTGSNNEQFF. The chain recombines TRBV5-6 with TRBJ2-1; TRBD1 matches 9 bases. The length of the CDR3 is 16 residues. J was trimmed by 5 bases and V by 3 bases; bases with no gene match: 9. Germline V gene sequence: CDR1 SGHDT, CDR2 YYEEEE.

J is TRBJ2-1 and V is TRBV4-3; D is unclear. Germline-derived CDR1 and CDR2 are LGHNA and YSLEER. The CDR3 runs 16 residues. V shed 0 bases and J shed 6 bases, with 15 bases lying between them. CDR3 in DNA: TGCGCCAGCAGCCAAGATTACGAGCGAATAAGCAATGAGCAGTTCTTC. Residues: CASSQDYERISNEQFF.

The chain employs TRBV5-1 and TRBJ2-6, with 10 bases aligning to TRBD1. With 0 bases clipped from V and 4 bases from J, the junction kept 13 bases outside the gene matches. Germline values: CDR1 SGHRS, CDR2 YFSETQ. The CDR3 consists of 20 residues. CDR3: CASSLEGTGTGAWGANVLTF. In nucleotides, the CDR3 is TGCGCCAGCAGCTTGGAGGGAACCGGGACAGGGGCTTGGGGGGCCAACGTCCTGACTTTC. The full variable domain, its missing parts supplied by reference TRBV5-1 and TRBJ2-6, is KAGVTQTPRYLIKTRGQQVTLSCSPISGHRSVSWYQQTPGQGLQFLFEYFSETQRNKGNFPGRFSGRQFSNSRSEMNVSTLELGDSALYLCASSLEGTGTGAWGANVLTFGAGSRLTVL.

The CDR3 DNA sequence: TGTGCCAGCAGCTTATGGGGCGGTGGTGGATCAGATACGCAGTATTTT. Translated: CASSLWGGGGSDTQYF. The J gene is TRBJ2-3, the V gene TRBV7-9; perhaps TRBD1 as D (5 bases). The CDR3 loop spans 16 amino acids. The germline V and J ends were trimmed by 2 bases and 4 bases, with 16 bases remaining between them. Germline-derived CDR1 and CDR2 are SEHNR and FQNEAQ (reference sequence).

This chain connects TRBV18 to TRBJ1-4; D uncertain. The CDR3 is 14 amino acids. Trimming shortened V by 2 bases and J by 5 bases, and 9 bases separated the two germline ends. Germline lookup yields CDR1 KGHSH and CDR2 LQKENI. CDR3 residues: CASSPSQLNEKLFF. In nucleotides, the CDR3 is TGTGCCAGCTCACCAAGTCAGTTAAATGAAAAACTGTTTTTT.

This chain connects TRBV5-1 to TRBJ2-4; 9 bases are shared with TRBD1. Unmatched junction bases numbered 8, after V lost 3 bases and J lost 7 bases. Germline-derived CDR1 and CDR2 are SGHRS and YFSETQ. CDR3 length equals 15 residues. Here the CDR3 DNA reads TGCGCCAGCAGCTATACAGGGGGCGCAGGGAACATTCAGTACTTC. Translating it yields CASSYTGGAGNIQYF. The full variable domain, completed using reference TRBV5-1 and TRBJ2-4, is KAGVTQTPRYLIKTRGQQVTLSCSPISGHRSVSWYQQTPGQGLQFLFEYFSETQRNKGNFPGRFSGRQFSNSRSEMNVSTLELGDSALYLCASSYTGGAGNIQYFGAGTRLSVL.

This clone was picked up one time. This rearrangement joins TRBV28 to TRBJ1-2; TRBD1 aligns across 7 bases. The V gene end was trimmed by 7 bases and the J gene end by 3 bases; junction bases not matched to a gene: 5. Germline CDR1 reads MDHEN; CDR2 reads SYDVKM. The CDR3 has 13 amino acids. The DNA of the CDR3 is TGTGCCAGCACCCAAGGACAGGACTATGGCTACACCTTC. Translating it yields CASTQGQDYGYTF.

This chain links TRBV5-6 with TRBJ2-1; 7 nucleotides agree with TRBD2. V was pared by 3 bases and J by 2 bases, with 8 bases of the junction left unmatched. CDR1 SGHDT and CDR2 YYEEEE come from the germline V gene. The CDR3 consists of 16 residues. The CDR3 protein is CASSWGGRGPYNEQFF. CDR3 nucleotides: TGTGCCAGCAGCTGGGGCGGGAGAGGGCCCTACAATGAGCAGTTCTTC.

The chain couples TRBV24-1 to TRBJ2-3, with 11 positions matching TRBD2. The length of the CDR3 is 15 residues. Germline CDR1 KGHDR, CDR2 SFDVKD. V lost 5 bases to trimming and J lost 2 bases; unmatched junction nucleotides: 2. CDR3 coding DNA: TGTGCCACCAGTGGACTAGCGGGACCCACAGATACGCAGTATTTT. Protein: CATSGLAGPTDTQYF.

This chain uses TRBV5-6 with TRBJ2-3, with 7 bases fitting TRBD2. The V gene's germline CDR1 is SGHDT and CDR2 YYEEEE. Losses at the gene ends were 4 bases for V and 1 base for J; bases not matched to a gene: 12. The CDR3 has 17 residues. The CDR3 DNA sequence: TGTGCCAGCAGCCCCAGAGTCTATCTAGCGGGCACAGATACGCAGTATTTT. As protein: CASSPRVYLAGTDTQYF.